The clone carrying this T cell receptor beta chain was counted many times. Naive CD8 T cell sorting was performed on the CD8+CD4-CCR7+CD45RA+ phenotype. The CDR3 is 16 amino acids. V lost 1 base, J lost 2 bases, and 11 bases lay in between. The source of the sample is a study of molecular identifiers for immune sequencing clone quantification. TCRdb independently ran MiXCR on the PCR reads; one entry per CDR3 protein. The sample contains about 640,000 distinct CDR3 sequences, 20% of which appear only once. This rearrangement joins TRBV12-3 or TRBV12-4 to TRBJ1-4; TRBD1 might be the D (5 bases). The sequencing sample was made of naive CD8+ T cells from blood, with Jurkat cell RNA spiked in. Regarding subset: FACS-sorted CD8+CD4-CCR7+CD45RA+ naive T cells. The source is a human donor in good health. Some libraries in this study had Jurkat cell RNA spiked in. CDR3 loop: CASSLGWQGTNEKLFF. The CDR3 DNA reads as TGTGCCAGCAGTTTAGGCTGGCAGGGCACTAATGAAAAACTGTTTTTT.